This entry lists 12 T cell receptor beta chains sequenced from one sample in a study of molecular identifiers for immune sequencing clone quantification. MiXCR, run by TCRdb on the PCR reads, gives a single entry per CDR3 protein. The table records around 470,000 distinct CDR3 sequences, around 25% of them present only once. The sample comprised naive CD8+ T cells from blood, with Jurkat cell RNA spiked in. Subset noted: FACS-sorted CD8+CD4-CCR7+CD45RA+ naive T cells. The receptors here all came from a human donor in good health. Some libraries in this study had Jurkat cell RNA spiked in.

The chain employs TRBV12-3 or TRBV12-4 and TRBJ1-1; 8 bases line up with TRBD1. This CDR3 comprises 13 residues. V shed 7 bases, J shed 7 bases, and the junction held 8 bases outside the gene matches. For the CDR3, the DNA is TGTGCCAGCATCGACAGGGGAACACTTGAAGCTTTCTTT. This encodes CASIDRGTLEAFF.

Regarding this clonotype: This may arise from a read error, as a much more abundant clone is one base away. The V and J genes are TRBV12-5 and TRBJ2-3; 9 bases are a match to TRBD2. The V and J ends lost 5 bases and 8 bases, in that order; junction bases with no gene match: 11. The germline V gene has CDR1 LGHNT and CDR2 FRNRAP. The CDR3 totals 15 residues. The CDR3 loop reads CASGDAGGPMGTQYF. The CDR3 DNA is TGTGCTAGTGGTGATGCGGGGGGGCCGATGGGTACGCAGTATTTT.

Details on this clonotype: One end of the junction fails to match germline, which may point to a read error. J is TRBJ2-5 and V is TRBV6-5; 9 positions match TRBD1. Looked up from germline, CDR1 is MNHEY and CDR2 is SVGAGI. This CDR3 has 16 amino acids. In DNA form, the CDR3 reads TGTGCCAGCAGTCCAACAGGGGGCCGCATGCAAGGGACCCAGTACTTC. Translation: CASSPTGGRMQGTQYF.

As concerns this clonotype: It may be a read error: a sequence one base away is much more abundant. CDR3 DNA sequence: TGTGCCAGCAGCAAAGTCTACGAGCGGTACTTC. Its protein product is CASSKVYERYF. The gene calls are TRBV21-1 and TRBJ2-7. TRBV21-1 is an annotated pseudogene. The CDR3 extends over 11 amino acids.

The chain combines TRBV30 with TRBJ1-5; possibly TRBD1 for D (5 bases). The CDR3 is 14 residues long. V lost 0 bases, J lost 7 bases, and 13 bases lay in between. CDR1 is GTSNPN and CDR2 is SVGIG in the germline V gene (reference sequence). CDR3: CAWSVGQGLQPQHF. The DNA for the CDR3 is TGTGCCTGGAGTGTAGGGCAGGGTTTACAGCCCCAGCATTTT.

As concerns this clonotype: The junction departs from germline at one end; a sequencing error may be responsible. The rearrangement joins TRBV4-1 to TRBJ2-3; 10 nucleotides align to TRBD2. CDR1 and CDR2 (germline): MGHRA, YSYEKL. The length of the CDR3 is 17 residues. CDR3 coding DNA: TGCGCCAGCGGCCAAGGTATAGCGGGGGGCTTCCATGGGGCGCAGTATTTT. Protein sequence: CASGQGIAGGFHGAQYF.

The chain couples TRBV5-1 to TRBJ2-3; TRBD2 matches at 11 bases. Trimming cost V 0 bases and J 1 base; bases outside gene matches: 22. This CDR3 has 23 residues. Germline-derived CDR1 and CDR2 are SGHRS and YFSETQ. DNA for the CDR3: TGCGCCAGCAGCTTGGTTCCTCTAGCGGGAGGTATCCGCATCCTTACGGGCACAGATACGCAGTATTTT. Protein sequence: CASSLVPLAGGIRILTGTDTQYF.

The CDR3 bases are TGCAGTGCTAGCGACGGACAGGGGGGAGTAAGCAATCAGCCCCAGCATTTT. Amino acids: CSASDGQGGVSNQPQHF. The chain links TRBV20-1 to TRBJ1-5; 10 bases are a match to TRBD1. The germline gives CDR1 DFQATT, CDR2 SNEGSKA (reference sequence). Trimming at V came to 3 bases and at J to 1 base, leaving 9 bases not matched to a gene. This CDR3 has 17 amino acids.

Of note for this clonotype: With a much larger clone just one base away, this may be a read error. The J gene is TRBJ1-1, the V gene TRBV7-8, with D unclear. Germline loops: CDR1 SGHVS, CDR2 FQNEAQ. This CDR3 contains 16 residues. CDR3 coding DNA: TGTGCCAGCAGCTTAGGAAGATTCGGGGTGAACTCTGAAGCTTTCTTT. Translated: CASSLGRFGVNSEAFF.

This clonotype was picked up a small number of times. V usage is TRBV20-1 and J usage is TRBJ2-3; D is possibly TRBD1 (6 bases). This CDR3 is built from 16 residues. V gave up 5 bases and J gave up 0 bases, with 18 bases separating them. Per germline, CDR1 DFQATT and CDR2 SNEGSKA (reference sequence). The DNA for the CDR3 is TGCAGTGCTTCCCCCCAGGACAGCTTAAGCACAGATACGCAGTATTTT. Translation gives CSASPQDSLSTDTQYF.

Only a few counts were recorded for this clonotype. The chain couples TRBV6-1 to TRBJ2-3; possibly TRBD1 for D (5 bases). The CDR3 has 18 amino acids. V was clipped by 2 bases and J by 0 bases, with 18 bases between them. Germline V gene lookup returns CDR1 MNHNS and CDR2 SASEGT. The CDR3 DNA reads TGTGCCAGCAGTGAATTTTCGATGTCACAGGCAAGCACAGATACGCAGTATTTT. This codes for CASSEFSMSQASTDTQYF.

The rearrangement uses TRBV3-2 and TRBJ2-3; the table's D gene call, TRBD1, was not cross checked with the DNA. TRBV3-2 is a recognized pseudogene. CDR3 size: 16 residues. CDR3 amino acids: CASSQKTGVGQDTQYF. CDR3 nucleotide sequence: TGTGCCAGCAGCCAAAAGACAGGGGTCGGACAGGATACGCAGTATTTT.